This T cell receptor (beta chain) came from a study of breast tumors, draining lymph nodes, adjacent tissues. This clonotype appeared many times. CDR3 length: 17 residues. With 1 base removed from V and 3 bases from J, the gap between germline ends came to 19 bases. The V gene's germline CDR1 is SGHAT and CDR2 FQNNGV. From the multiplex PCR reads, TCRdb called clonotypes with MiXCR, one entry per CDR3 protein. The table has more than 50,000 distinct CDR3 sequences, less than 75% seen once; the top ten hold roughly 19%. The J gene is TRBJ2-7, the V gene TRBV11-2; D gene unclear. The TCR sequence derives from a female donor with breast cancer. Some clones in this sample may be carry-over from other donors' samples. Material: breast tumor tissue. CDR3 coding DNA: TGTGCCAGCAGCTTAGGATGGGTCCCAGGCGCAGACTACGAGCAGTACTTC. This translates into CASSLGWVPGADYEQYF. Combining the CDR3 with reference TRBV11-2 and TRBJ2-7 gives the whole variable domain EAGVAQSPRYKIIEKRQSVAFWCNPISGHATLYWYQQILGQGPKLLIQFQNNGVVDDSQLPKDRFSAERLKGVDSTLKIQPAKLEDSAVYLCASSLGWVPGADYEQYFGPGTRLTVT.